This T cell receptor (beta chain) was sequenced during a study of early T cells in non-severe SARS-CoV-2 infection (dated by TCRdb to the early 2020s). Describing the broader study: Because TCR sequencing was done on bulk RNA from unsorted whole blood, the alpha and beta chains could not be paired.

This clonotype was observed once. Its antigen remains unidentified. No qualities accompany the bases; no much larger clone lies one base away. Evidence from a single read is weak. Its CDR3 holds 15 amino acids, cysteine through phenylalanine. Left in the record is the CDR3 DNA by itself, 45 bases read in frame from the first base. V and J are truncated by 9 bases and 2 bases respectively, leaving an intervening sequence of 18 bases. The germline V gene gives CDR1 as MNHNS and CDR2 as SASEGT. The library was prepared using 5' RACE. The reads were generated on a NextSeq 500. In the TCR library protocol, unique molecular identifiers were attached to individual cDNA molecules to correct for PCR bias and sequencing error. TCR alpha and beta chains were both sequenced, and the abundances of alpha and beta sequences in each sample were closely correlated with each other. The original methods were these. Decombinator V4 was used to perform V gene, J gene and CDR3 annotation of TCR sequences. Expanded TCRs were defined as changing significantly between any two time points under a Poisson model with p below 0.0001. TCR abundances were normalised to the total number of TCRs sequenced per sample and expressed as counts per million. TRAV1-2 paired with TRAJ12, TRAJ20 or TRAJ33 defined MAIT TCRs, while TRAV10 paired with TRAJ18 defined iNKT TCRs. VDJdb, accessed 1 November 2021, was searched for CMV, EBV and SARS-CoV-2 annotated TCRs, excluding TCRs annotated for multiple antigens. The raw public data were reprocessed by TCRdb itself: fastp quality trimming at Q25, MiXCR clonotype calling, in-frame beta chains only. Rows merge per CDR3 protein into single entries with the most common DNA and genes. The V and J calls were determined by TCRdb, not by the authors. The sample table shows roughly 50,000 distinct CDR3 sequences, and around 5.6% are seen once. The biggest ten clones account for approximately 4.1% of the sample.

Set within a cohort of healthcare workers in London, UK, this nested case-control study involved weekly PCR testing of nasopharyngeal swabs along with blood sampling. Healthcare workers were recruited between 23 and 31 March 2020, during the week of the UK lockdown, and were followed weekly for up to roughly 15 weeks. What the authors observed across the whole study: VDJdb matching was skewed toward anti-spike CD8 responses and likely underestimated virus-specific expansions, missing private and CD4 specificities.

Recombination connected TRBV6-1 to TRBJ2-3; D gene: possibly TRBD2, on 6 matching bases. Specimen: whole blood. The source is an adult who was a healthcare worker with PCR-confirmed SARS-CoV-2 infection or an uninfected control (not recorded which). CDR3 region: CASHVRGSYTDTQYF. The DNA reads TGTGCCAGTCATGTTCGGGGGTCATACACAGATACGCAGTATTTT.